The clone carrying this T cell receptor (beta chain) was found many times. The antigen remains unidentified. This record comes from a study of spatial heterogeneity in lung cancer. Study details: The approximately 69 donors had untreated early-stage non-small cell lung cancer.

There are 20 residues in the CDR3. The V and J ends lost 4 bases and 0 bases respectively, with 22 bases between them. Looked up from germline, CDR1 is SGHVT and CDR2 is SQSDAQ. A unique molecular identifier was attached to every TCR cDNA molecule. TCRdb re-analysed the 5' RACE reads in MiXCR, keeping a single row per CDR3 protein. The table lists 25,000 to 35,000 distinct CDR3 sequences, more than 9% of them singletons. Study observations and caveats: Tumor TCRs that were ubiquitous and expanded showed up in blood more at resection than follow-up.

Time point defined: blood at routine non-recurrence follow-up after resection. The clonotype comes from a female donor with early-stage non-small cell lung cancer. The V gene is TRBV7-4, the J gene TRBJ1-6; possibly TRBD1 for D (5 bases). Sequenced material: PBMCs, taken at follow-up. CDR3 sequence: CASSSTGVGAQISYNSPLHF. CDR3 nucleotides: TGTGCCAGCAGCTCCACCGGGGTCGGGGCACAGATCTCCTATAATTCACCCCTCCACTTT.